These 25 T cell receptor beta chains share one sample of origin, sequenced in a study of memory CD4+ T cells and cytomegalovirus serostatus. TCRdb's copy holds only in-frame clones and misses some; the assay was immunoSEQ multiplex PCR. The data hold 45,000 to 65,000 clones, with about four fifths observed a single time. The sort gate was single viable CD3+CD4+CD8-CD45RO+ cells for memory CD4+ T cells. The sequencing sample was made of memory CD4+ T cells from blood. Receptors originate from an adult in good health and CMV-seronegative.

V usage is TRBV7-9 and J usage is TRBJ2-5; the D gene is possibly TRBD2 (5 bases). The ends were cut back, 0 bases at V and 10 bases at J, with 12 bases in the middle. Germline values: CDR1 SEHNR, CDR2 FQNEAQ (reference sequence). This CDR3 is built from 13 residues. The CDR3 DNA reads as TGTGCCAGCAGCTTAGCGGCGGAGGATGACCAGTACTTC. It specifies CASSLAAEDDQYF.

The rearrangement uses TRBV5-1 and TRBJ2-2; D remains unclear. The CDR3 length is 16 residues. Per germline, CDR1 SGHRS and CDR2 YFSETQ. Trimming took off 4 bases at V and 2 bases at J, with 15 bases between the two ends. The CDR3 is CASSQRTPPNTGELFF. CDR3 DNA sequence: TGCGCCAGCAGCCAACGGACCCCTCCTAACACCGGGGAGCTGTTTTTT.

The chain has TRBV12-5 and TRBJ1-1, with TRBD1 as a possible D gene (6 bases). With 6 bases removed from V and 3 bases from J, the gap between germline ends came to 23 bases. Germline assignment: CDR1 LGHNT and CDR2 FRNRAP. The CDR3 consists of 17 residues. The DNA for the CDR3 is TGTGCTAGTGGCTCCCCGCCGGGGGCGCATTTAGACACTGAAGCTTTCTTT. This gives the protein CASGSPPGAHLDTEAFF.

This clone appeared a single time. The chain recombines TRBV27 with TRBJ2-2; TRBD2 might be the D (6 bases). V was shortened by 4 bases and J by 6 bases, with 15 bases between the two germline ends. The CDR3 loop spans 15 amino acids. Germline V gene lookup returns CDR1 MNHEY and CDR2 SMNVEV (reference sequence). DNA for the CDR3: TGTGCCAGCAGTTCAGGCGGGGTGACGCCCGGGGAGCTGTTTTTT. Translating gives CASSSGGVTPGELFF.

This sequence joins TRBV5-8 and TRBJ1-5, with unresolved D. This CDR3 comprises 17 residues. Trimming left V 0 bases short and J 4 bases short, with 17 bases between. Germline CDR1 reads SGHTS; CDR2 reads YDEGEE. This CDR3 reads CASSLGVEGSSNQPQHF. Written as DNA, the CDR3 is TGTGCCAGCAGCTTGGGCGTTGAAGGGTCTTCTAATCAGCCCCAGCATTTT.

Notes on this clone: Sequence at one end of the junction differs from germline and may be a read error. This chain links TRBV7-7 with TRBJ2-3; 7 positions agree with TRBD2. Germline V gene lookup returns CDR1 SSHAT and CDR2 FNYEAQ (reference sequence). The CDR3 consists of 14 residues. This CDR3 reads CASSLSGGTDTQYF. CDR3 nucleotides: TGTGCTAGCAGCTTGAGCGGGGGCACAGATACGCAGTATTTT. The variable domain in full, completed from reference TRBV7-7 and TRBJ2-3, reads GAGVSQSPRYKVTKRGQDVTLRCDPISSHATLYWYQQALGQGPEFLTYFNYEAQPDKSGLPSDRFSAERPEGSISTLTIQRTEQRDSAMYRCASSLSGGTDTQYFGPGTRLTVL.

CDR3 coding DNA: TGTGCCAGCAGTGTTTCTAGCGGGGCGGGCACAGATACGCAGTATTTT. Its translation is CASSVSSGAGTDTQYF. The chain couples TRBV6-1 to TRBJ2-3; 9 bases align to TRBD2. The germline gives CDR1 MNHNS, CDR2 SASEGT. V lost 4 bases to trimming and J lost 1 base; unmatched junction nucleotides: 6. This CDR3 contains 16 residues.

The table lists this clone with a count of one. The genes are TRBV6-6 and TRBJ2-2; D remains unclear. V was cut by 8 bases and J by 4 bases, with 8 bases left in between. The CDR3 is made up of 12 amino acids. Germline V gives CDR1 MNHNY, CDR2 SVGAGI (reference sequence). The CDR3 protein is CASWSTTGELFF. The DNA for the CDR3 is TGTGCCAGCTGGAGCACCACCGGGGAGCTGTTTTTT.

The chain carries TRBV7-6 and TRBJ1-3; D is possibly TRBD1 (5 bases). CDR3 length: 15 residues. Germline V CDR1 and CDR2: SGHVS, FNYEAQ. Trimming pared 4 bases from V and 1 base from J, leaving 11 bases between. The CDR3 here is CASSYGATSGNTIYF. The CDR3 nucleotides are TGTGCCAGCAGCTATGGGGCGACTTCTGGAAACACCATATATTTT.

The count of this clone is one. The V call is TRBV2, the J call TRBJ2-3; a possible D gene is TRBD1 (5 bases). Trimming shortened V by 4 bases and J by 5 bases, and 13 bases separated the two germline ends. Germline lookup yields CDR1 SNHLY and CDR2 FYNNEI. The CDR3 is made up of 14 amino acids. This chain's CDR3 is CASSALSGIDTQYF. The CDR3 DNA follows: TGTGCCAGCAGTGCTCTCTCAGGGATAGATACGCAGTATTTT.

V gene TRBV15 combines with J gene TRBJ1-2, with D possibly matching TRBD1 (6 bases). The germline V and J ends were trimmed by 3 bases and 4 bases, with 18 bases remaining between them. The CDR3 contains 16 residues. Germline CDR1 is LNHNV and CDR2 is YYDKDF (reference sequence). DNA of the CDR3: TGTGCCACCAGCAGGGGAGGGGGGGACACCCTCTATGGCTACACCTTC. Protein product: CATSRGGGDTLYGYTF. Together with reference TRBV15 and TRBJ1-2, the CDR3 gives the full variable domain: DAMVIQNPRYQVTQFGKPVTLSCSQTLNHNVMYWYQQKSSQAPKLLFHYYDKDFNNEADTPDNFQSRRPNTSFCFLDIRSPGLGDTAMYLCATSRGGGDTLYGYTFGSGTRLTVV.

With respect to this clone: The same CDR3 also results from other DNA sequences found in this sample. The chain uses TRBV5-4 and TRBJ1-1; weak D call: TRBD1 (6 bases). The V gene lost 0 bases and the J gene lost 3 bases, with 9 bases spanning the gap. This CDR3 has 14 amino acids. Per the germline V gene, CDR1 is SGHNT and CDR2 is YYREEE (reference sequence). The CDR3 DNA follows: TGTGCCAGCAGCTTGGCCGGGGGCCACACTGAAGCTTTCTTT. Translation: CASSLAGGHTEAFF. Full variable domain (remainder filled in from reference TRBV5-4 and TRBJ1-1): ETGVTQSPTHLIKTRGQQVTLRCSSQSGHNTVSWYQQALGQGPQFIFQYYREEENGRGNFPPRFSGLQFPNYSSELNVNALELDDSALYLCASSLAGGHTEAFFGQGTRLTVV.

V is TRBV14 and J is TRBJ1-4; no definite D call. Trimming removed 3 bases from V and 0 bases from J, with 11 bases in between. CDR1 and CDR2 (germline): SGHDN, FVKESK. The CDR3 totals 16 residues. The CDR3 spells CASSQAKRATNEKLFF. In DNA, the CDR3 is TGTGCCAGCAGCCAGGCGAAGAGGGCAACTAATGAAAAACTGTTTTTT.

This clone was observed a few times. The chain combines TRBV30 with TRBJ1-2, with a possible D match to TRBD1 (5 bases). V was trimmed by 4 bases and J by 5 bases, leaving 17 bases between them. Germline-derived CDR1 and CDR2 are GTSNPN and SVGIG (reference sequence). This CDR3 spans 14 amino acids. The CDR3 loop is CAWTRGRETYGYTF. The DNA for the CDR3 is TGTGCCTGGACCCGGGGCAGGGAGACATATGGCTACACCTTC. The complete variable domain, with remaining parts taken from reference TRBV30 and TRBJ1-2, reads SQTIHQWPATLVQPVGSPLSLECTVEGTSNPNLYWYRQAAGRGLQLLFYSVGIGQISSEVPQNLSASRPQDRQFILSSKKLLLSDSGFYLCAWTRGRETYGYTFGSGTRLTVV.

V gene TRBV5-1 combines with J gene TRBJ2-1; 9 nucleotides match TRBD1. The germline CDR1 and CDR2 sequences are SGHRS and YFSETQ. The CDR3 sequence is 15 residues long. The ends lost 1 base at V and 5 bases at J; junction bases unmatched: 4. The chain's CDR3 is CASSLTQGADNEQFF. The CDR3 nucleotides are TGCGCCAGCAGCTTGACACAGGGGGCGGACAATGAGCAGTTCTTC.

This clone appeared a single time. The chain combines TRBV9 with TRBJ2-7; 9 positions agree with TRBD1. Germline V lookup: CDR1 SGDLS, CDR2 YYNGEE. The CDR3 length is 14 residues. Trimming cost V 4 bases and J 4 bases; bases outside gene matches: 6. CDR3 nucleotide sequence: TGTGCCAGCAGCCTCGGACAGGGGACGTACGAGCAGTACTTC. Residues: CASSLGQGTYEQYF.

This chain uses TRBV9 with TRBJ2-3, with TRBD2 matching over 8 bases. In germline, CDR1 is SGDLS, CDR2 YYNGEE. The CDR3 loop spans 17 amino acids. After removal of 4 bases from V and 6 bases from J, the junction contained 16 bases not matched to a gene. CDR3: CASSPRGVAGSRDTQYF. CDR3 sequence (DNA): TGTGCCAGCAGCCCCCGGGGGGTAGCGGGGTCTCGGGATACGCAGTATTTT.

The rearrangement joins TRBV5-4 to TRBJ1-2; 9 positions match TRBD1. The CDR3 contains 14 residues. The ends lost 5 bases at V and 4 bases at J; junction bases unmatched: 6. Germline V gives CDR1 SGHNT, CDR2 YYREEE (reference sequence). The CDR3 DNA follows: TGTGCCAGCAGGTCTACAGGGGGCCCCTATGGCTACACCTTC. Amino acids: CASRSTGGPYGYTF. Using reference TRBV5-4 and TRBJ1-2 for the parts outside the CDR3, the full variable domain is ETGVTQSPTHLIKTRGQQVTLRCSSQSGHNTVSWYQQALGQGPQFIFQYYREEENGRGNFPPRFSGLQFPNYSSELNVNALELDDSALYLCASRSTGGPYGYTFGSGTRLTVV.

The chain couples TRBV6-5 to TRBJ1-2, with 7 bases lining up with TRBD1. The CDR3 totals 14 residues. The germline V gene encodes CDR1 MNHEY and CDR2 SVGAGI. The junction had 4 bases not matched to a gene; V was cut back by 2 bases and J by 4 bases. CDR3 sequence: CASSYRGQLYGYTF. CDR3 nucleotide sequence: TGTGCCAGCAGTTACCGGGGACAGCTCTATGGCTACACCTTC.

This clone appeared a single time. The chain joins TRBV6-6 to TRBJ2-2; 7 bases fit TRBD2. V lost 6 bases to trimming and J lost 6 bases; unmatched junction nucleotides: 10. CDR3 size: 15 residues. Per the germline V gene, CDR1 is MNHNY and CDR2 is SVGAGI (reference sequence). For the CDR3, the DNA is TGTGCCAGCAGCTTTACTAGCGCCTCTTCCGGGGAGCTGTTTTTT. Protein product: CASSFTSASSGELFF.

A single count supports this clone. V and J are TRBV30 and TRBJ1-4, with D uncertain. Per the germline V gene, CDR1 is GTSNPN and CDR2 is SVGIG (reference sequence). The CDR3 is 13 residues long. The V and J ends lost 8 bases and 3 bases respectively, with 13 bases between them. The CDR3 nucleotides read TGTGCCCGACAAAGCGGGCCTAATGAAAAACTGTTTTTT. Its protein product is CARQSGPNEKLFF.

Only a few counts were recorded for this clone. V gene TRBV18 combines with J gene TRBJ1-5; D call uncertain. Per the germline V gene, CDR1 is KGHSH and CDR2 is LQKENI. Deletions cut 2 bases from V and 0 bases from J, with 8 bases between. The CDR3 is made up of 15 amino acids. For the CDR3, the DNA is TGTGCCAGCTCACCAGAAGGGAATAGCAATCAGCCCCAGCATTTT. Its protein product is CASSPEGNSNQPQHF.

The V and J genes are TRBV5-6 and TRBJ2-7, with TRBD2 matching 9 bases. This CDR3 contains 15 residues. V was clipped by 0 bases and J by 7 bases; unmatched bases: 8. CDR1 SGHDT and CDR2 YYEEEE come from the germline V gene. For the CDR3, the DNA is TGTGCCAGCAGCTTGGTTGCGGGAGGGCATTGGGAGCAGTACTTC. Residues: CASSLVAGGHWEQYF.

The V call is TRBV27, the J call TRBJ1-1; 8 bases align to TRBD1. The CDR3 covers 13 residues. Germline values: CDR1 MNHEY, CDR2 SMNVEV (reference sequence). Trimming removed 6 bases from V and 4 bases from J; junction bases left unmatched: 4. This CDR3 is CASRLTGGTEAFF. CDR3 DNA sequence: TGTGCCAGCAGGTTAACAGGGGGCACTGAAGCTTTCTTT.

J is TRBJ2-5 and V is TRBV11-2; 8 bases are a match to TRBD1. Losses at the gene ends were 0 bases for V and 5 bases for J; bases not matched to a gene: 11. The CDR3 is 17 residues long. CDR1 is SGHAT and CDR2 is FQNNGV in the germline V gene. The CDR3 region is CASSLEKLRGRSETQYF. The CDR3 region has the DNA TGTGCCAGCAGCTTAGAAAAGCTCAGGGGGCGATCGGAGACCCAGTACTTC.